Listed below are T cell receptor beta chains from one sample, sequenced in a study of T-cell memory formation after mild COVID-19. TCRdb analysed the 5' RACE reads with MiXCR anew, one entry per CDR3 protein. Among around 420,000 distinct CDR3 sequences, about 24% were seen once, and the ten largest hold about 8.7%. Material: PBMCs or a T cell subset sorted from them (not recorded which). The receptor source for this set is an adult woman who had mild COVID-19 (a few samples of this study predate the infection). Cell type and time point are not known. CDR3s include the opening cysteine and the closing phenylalanine or tryptophan. D genes are given only for firm matches. The listing skips clone size in some rows; elsewhere it reads once, few, many or a size class.

abundance	j_gene	d_gene	v_gene	CDR3aa	CDR3nt
.	TRBJ1-4	TRBD1	TRBV4-1	CASSQGRTGSNEKLFF	TGCGCCAGCAGCCAAGGAAGGACAGGGAGTAATGAAAAACTGTTTTTT
.	TRBJ1-1	TRBD1	TRBV6-5	CASSTPTGRNTEAFF	TGTGCCAGCAGTACCCCGACAGGGCGAAACACTGAAGCTTTCTTT
.	TRBJ1-5	.	TRBV18	CASSPGADQPQHF	TGTGCCAGCTCACCGGGGGCAGATCAGCCCCAGCATTTT
.	TRBJ2-7	.	TRBV7-2	CASSLSGAGLSYEQYF	TGTGCCAGCAGCCTCTCAGGGGCGGGATTGTCATACGAGCAGTACTTC
.	TRBJ1-2	.	TRBV5-1	CASSLDGLTNYGYTF	TGCGCCAGCAGCTTGGACGGACTCACTAACTATGGCTACACCTTC
few	TRBJ2-2	TRBD2	TRBV9	CASSPLGGAGELFF	TGTGCCAGCAGCCCCCTGGGGGGGGCCGGGGAGCTGTTTTTT
.	TRBJ1-1	TRBD1	TRBV27	CASSQGEEAFF	TGTGCCAGCAGTCAGGGGGAGGAAGCTTTCTTT
few	TRBJ2-5	.	TRBV10-3	CAISRGETQYF	TGTGCCATCAGCAGGGGAGAGACCCAGTACTTC
few	TRBJ2-3	TRBD1	TRBV7-9	CASSFQGAPRTDTQYF	TGTGCCAGCAGCTTCCAGGGGGCACCACGCACAGATACGCAGTATTTT
few	TRBJ2-1	.	TRBV7-9	CASRRGAYNEQFF	TGTGCCAGCCGGAGGGGTGCCTACAATGAGCAGTTCTTC
few	TRBJ2-1	TRBD2	TRBV12-3/TRBV12-4	CASSDPGIAGGPGYNEQFF	TGTGCCAGCAGCGATCCTGGGATAGCGGGAGGGCCTGGTTACAATGAGCAGTTCTTC
.	TRBJ2-5	.	TRBV6-5	CASSYSVGFQETQYF	TGTGCCAGCAGTTACTCGGTGGGTTTTCAAGAGACCCAGTACTTC
few	TRBJ1-1	.	TRBV5-5	CASSLGPDRFSGHTEAFF	TGTGCCAGCAGCTTGGGGCCAGACAGGTTTTCCGGACACACTGAAGCTTTCTTT
.	TRBJ2-7	TRBD2	TRBV28	CASSFPQREIKSTQLYEQYF	TGTGCCAGCAGTTTCCCCCAGCGGGAGATCAAATCGACCCAACTCTACGAGCAGTACTTC
.	TRBJ2-2	TRBD2	TRBV5-4	CASRDGTRSYTGELFF	TGTGCCAGCAGGGATGGGACTAGATCATACACCGGGGAGCTGTTTTTT
.	TRBJ1-3	.	TRBV2	CASSEGRSSGNTIYF	TGTGCCAGCAGTGAAGGACGAAGCTCTGGAAACACCATATATTTT
.	TRBJ2-3	TRBD2	TRBV18	CASSPFSGFTDTQYF	TGTGCCAGCTCACCATTTAGCGGGTTCACAGATACGCAGTATTTT
.	TRBJ2-2	.	TRBV12-3/TRBV12-4	CASLRGTQLFF	TGTGCCAGCCTACGAGGTACTCAGCTGTTTTTT
.	TRBJ1-4	TRBD1	TRBV4-3	CASSHRTGTANLFF	TGCGCCAGCAGCCATAGGACAGGGACGGCGAATCTGTTTTTT
.	TRBJ1-6	.	TRBV5-5	CASSLPEGVWNSPLHF	TGTGCCAGCAGCCTCCCCGAGGGGGTTTGGAATTCACCCCTCCACTTT